Presented here are 8 T cell receptor beta chains from one specimen sequenced in a study of blood T cells in healthy people across ages (dated by TCRdb to the mid-2010s). Libraries were made using 5' RACE. The sequencer listed for this sample is Illumina HiSeq 2500. A second PCR of about 7 to 12 cycles was performed with a sample-barcoded 5' primer and a J-beta primer mix. TCRdb cleaned the public reads at Q25 with fastp, built clones with MiXCR and kept in-frame beta chains. CDR3 protein sequences are deduplicated, and each keeps its most common genes and DNA. In this sample the table shows 1 million or so distinct CDR3 sequences, 45% of which occur a single time. Under 20% of the sample comes from the top ten. What was sequenced was blood. These receptor sequences come from a woman aged 60 to 75 in good health.

This chain uses TRBV7-8 with TRBJ2-7, with 16 bases aligning to TRBD2. The CDR3 loop spans 18 amino acids. The J segment lost 7 bases and the V segment lost 3 bases, leaving 12 bases of the junction unmatched. Germline loops: CDR1 SGHVS, CDR2 FQNEAQ. CDR3 region: CASSFTGTSGRVYNEQYF. The DNA of the CDR3 is TGTGCCAGCAGCTTCACCGGGACTAGCGGGAGGGTCTACAATGAGCAGTACTTC.

This chain connects TRBV20-1 to TRBJ1-2; D remains unclear. Looked up from germline, CDR1 is DFQATT and CDR2 is SNEGSKA (reference sequence). Trimming took 4 bases from V and 5 from J, leaving 8 bases between them. CDR3 length: 11 amino acids. Here the CDR3 reads CSATDDYGYTF. The CDR3 nucleotides read TGCAGTGCTACCGATGATTATGGCTACACCTTC.

CDR3 protein: CAILWQPQHF. DNA for the CDR3: TGTGCCATCCTGTGGCAGCCCCAGCATTTT. This chain links TRBV21-1 with TRBJ1-5; the listed D gene, TRBD1, was not tested against the DNA. TRBV21-1 is marked as a pseudogene. The CDR3 has 10 residues.

This clonotype was detected only a few times. The chain has TRBV5-1 and TRBJ2-1; 9 bases line up with TRBD2. Germline assignment: CDR1 SGHRS and CDR2 YFSETQ. The V segment lost 2 bases and the J segment 7 bases; nucleotides outside the gene matches: 4. The CDR3 totals 14 residues. Here the CDR3 DNA reads TGCGCCAGCAGCTTCCGACTAGCGGAGAATGAGCAGTTCTTC. This sequence encodes CASSFRLAENEQFF.

V and J are TRBV7-2 and TRBJ2-3; D is perhaps TRBD1 (6 bases). Trimming took off 1 base at V and 4 bases at J, with 9 bases between the two ends. CDR3 length equals 14 residues. The V gene's germline CDR1 is SGHTA and CDR2 FQGNSA. CDR3 loop: CASSLGSGADTQYF. CDR3 DNA sequence: TGTGCCAGCAGCTTAGGGTCAGGGGCAGATACGCAGTATTTT.

This rearrangement joins TRBV6-2 or TRBV6-3 to TRBJ2-7, with no clear D. CDR1 MNHEY and CDR2 SVGEGT come from the germline V gene. With 1 base removed from V and 3 bases from J, the gap between germline ends came to 7 bases. This CDR3 is built from 13 residues. CDR3 amino acids: CASSYWLVYEQYF. The CDR3, as DNA: TGTGCCAGCAGTTACTGGCTAGTCTACGAGCAGTACTTC.

This rearrangement joins TRBV12-3 or TRBV12-4 to TRBJ2-7; 8 bases line up with TRBD1. Trimming at V came to 5 bases and at J to 3 bases, leaving 6 bases not matched to a gene. The CDR3 extends over 14 amino acids. The CDR3 nucleotides read TGTGCCAGCAGTCCCCAGACAGGGGACTACGAGCAGTACTTC. Residues: CASSPQTGDYEQYF.

This chain joins TRBV14 and TRBJ2-7; D possibly corresponds to TRBD1 (6 bases). The germline V gene encodes CDR1 SGHDN and CDR2 FVKESK. This CDR3 spans 14 amino acids. V lost 4 bases and J 3 bases, leaving 13 bases between the germline ends. CDR3 in amino acids: CASSPLGANYEQYF. The CDR3 DNA reads TGTGCCAGCAGCCCCTTGGGGGCAAACTACGAGCAGTACTTC.